The sequence of this T cell receptor beta chain was determined in a study of beta chain features in type 1 diabetes. What was sequenced were expressed TCRB transcripts, since all of the isolated RNA had been reverse transcribed. Assay: immunoSEQ multiplex PCR; the TCRdb copy retains only in-frame clones and omits some. The data contain 200,000 to 300,000 clones, about 15% of them singletons. The CDR3 runs to 14 residues. In germline, CDR1 is SGHDT, CDR2 YYEEEE. The V gene end was trimmed by 0 bases and the J gene end by 7 bases; junction bases not matched to a gene: 6. Based on CD45RO/CCR7/CD25/CD127/CD95/CD27, CD4+ regulatory, stem cell-like memory, naive and central memory cells were sorted. This clone appeared a few times. The antigen remains unidentified. Whole-study findings and limits: Patients with Type 1 diabetes showed moderately but significantly shorter TCRB CDR3s in all four CD4+ subsets.

The rearrangement links TRBV5-6 to TRBJ2-7; the match to TRBD2 covers 8 bases. The receptor was isolated from a man under 40 with type 1 diabetes. Sequenced input: naive CD4+ T cells from blood. CDR3 bases: TGTGCCAGCAGCTTGGCGGGAGGGCCGAGGGAGCAGTACTTC. Translation: CASSLAGGPREQYF.